This entry features one T cell receptor beta chain sequence. Its specificity is not known. The CDR3 consists of 14 residues. Germline CDR1 reads LGHNA; CDR2 reads YSLEER. J was trimmed by 7 bases and V by 3 bases; bases with no gene match: 8. This entry comes from a study of cytomegalovirus exposure and HLA in healthy donors. Overall study context: Most donors, just over 80% of roughly 400 genotyped, fell in the Caucasian-associated ancestry cluster.

Whole-study results and caveats: Presence/absence comparisons presumed near-even sequencing depth among donors.

PCR employed 60 Vbeta and 13 Jbeta primers. TCRdb's copy holds only in-frame clones and misses some; the assay was immunoSEQ multiplex PCR. The sample gives around 140,000 clones, approximately 84% of which show up once; roughly 9.7% is in the top ten. V gene TRBV4-3 combines with J gene TRBJ2-7; 8 positions match TRBD1. This TCR derives from a woman aged 60 to 75 in good health and CMV-seropositive. The specimen was PBMCs. The CDR3 bases are TGCGCCAGCAGCCATACAGGGGGTTCAAGAGAGCAGTACTTC. Its protein product is CASSHTGGSREQYF.